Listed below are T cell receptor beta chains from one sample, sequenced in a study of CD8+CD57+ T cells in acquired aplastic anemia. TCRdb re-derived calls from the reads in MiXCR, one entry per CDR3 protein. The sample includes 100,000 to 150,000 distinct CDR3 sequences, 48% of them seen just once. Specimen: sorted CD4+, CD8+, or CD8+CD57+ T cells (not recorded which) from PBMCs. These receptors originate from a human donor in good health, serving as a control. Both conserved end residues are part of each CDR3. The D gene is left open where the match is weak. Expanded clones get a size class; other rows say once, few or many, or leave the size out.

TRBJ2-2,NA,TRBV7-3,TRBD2,CASIKRTSGEAGELFF
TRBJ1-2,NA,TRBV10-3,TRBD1,CAISEPGQGTTYGYTF
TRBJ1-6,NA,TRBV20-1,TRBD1,CSARDRGKDSPLHF
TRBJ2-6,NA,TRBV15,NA,CATSYWRGAGANVLTF
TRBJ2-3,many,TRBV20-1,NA,CSARDSVLSTDTQYF
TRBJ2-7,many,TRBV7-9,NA,CASSPRDFYEQYF
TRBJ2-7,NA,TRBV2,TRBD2,CASSAEAGATYEQYF
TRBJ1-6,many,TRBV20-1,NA,CSAPAPGAGSSYNSPLHF
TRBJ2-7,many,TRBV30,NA,CAWSRESYEQYF
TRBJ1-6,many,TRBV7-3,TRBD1,CASSQGQGNSPLHF
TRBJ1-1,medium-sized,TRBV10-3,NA,CAISESQDLNTEAFF
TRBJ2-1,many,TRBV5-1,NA,CASSLGGNRGNEQFF
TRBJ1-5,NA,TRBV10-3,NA,CAISPADNQPQHF
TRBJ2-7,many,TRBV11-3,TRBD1,CASSFGQGAVEQYF
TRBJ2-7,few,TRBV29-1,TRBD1,CSVATGGRYEQYF
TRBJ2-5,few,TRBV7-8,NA,CASSLGRPETQYF
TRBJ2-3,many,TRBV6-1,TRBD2,CASSRSPTSGGTDTQYF
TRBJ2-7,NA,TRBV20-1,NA,CSARVGGGSHEQYF
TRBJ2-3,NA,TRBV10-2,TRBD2,CASSQEGRAGRSTDTQYF
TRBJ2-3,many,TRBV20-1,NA,CSLGGRGTDTQYF
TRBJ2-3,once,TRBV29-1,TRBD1,CSAAPGQGADTQYF
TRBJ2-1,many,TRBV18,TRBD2,CASSPPRLAEANEQFF
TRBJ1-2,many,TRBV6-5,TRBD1,CASSSPRTGYYGYTF
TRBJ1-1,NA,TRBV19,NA,CASSRSEGTEAFF
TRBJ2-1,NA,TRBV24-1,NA,CASGSTGTMVGEQFF
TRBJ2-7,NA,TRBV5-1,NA,CASSFREEREQYF
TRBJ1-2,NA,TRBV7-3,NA,CASSQGSGARGYTF